The rows below give T cell receptor beta chains drawn from one sample of a study of CXCR3-negative and CXCR3-positive naive CD8 T cells. Reprocessing the 5' RACE reads, TCRdb reports a single entry for every CDR3 protein and omits DNA. In all, the sample yields 150,000 to 180,000 distinct CDR3 sequences. The sequenced sample consisted of naive CXCR3+ CD8+ T cells from blood. The receptors stem from a human donor in good health. Some clones in this sample may be carry-over from other donors' samples. Each CDR3 is given with its conserved first and last residue.

V,J,CDR3
TRBV6-2/TRBV6-3,TRBJ2-7,CATIGHFADEQYF
TRBV28,TRBJ2-5,CASSFTTGGLETQYF
TRBV5-5,TRBJ2-7,CASSSLPGETYEQYF
TRBV5-5,TRBJ2-1,CASSLGRLGYNEQFF
TRBV27,TRBJ1-1,CASSLSGPGRGMNTEAFF
TRBV7-6,TRBJ2-2,CASSLYSGTGTGELFF
TRBV7-2,TRBJ1-1,CASSFHYGEAFF
TRBV28,TRBJ2-5,CASRSFSARIGETQYF
TRBV6-2/TRBV6-3,TRBJ2-7,CASSYYRGIYEQYF
TRBV12-3/TRBV12-4,TRBJ1-5,CASSPIVGGNQPQHF
TRBV15,TRBJ2-3,CATSRVAGRTDTQYF
TRBV12-3/TRBV12-4,TRBJ2-7,CASTGTDYEQYF
TRBV10-3,TRBJ1-1,CAIREGDPVNTEAFF
TRBV7-2,TRBJ1-5,CASSSGIGPQHF
TRBV12-3/TRBV12-4,TRBJ2-1,CASSFWGNEQFF
TRBV7-8,TRBJ2-5,CASSPVGGVGETQYF
TRBV7-2,TRBJ2-4,CASSWTGTLNIQYF
TRBV9,TRBJ2-3,CASSERRDRVTDTQYF
TRBV12-3/TRBV12-4,TRBJ2-1,CASSFFGADNEQFF
TRBV5-1,TRBJ1-1,CASSLDYTSGQIMNTEAFF
TRBV9,TRBJ1-1,CASSVADRGLRKNTEAFF
TRBV4-3,TRBJ2-2,CASSQDWQGGPGELFF
TRBV7-6,TRBJ1-6,CASSLAGTHNSPLHF
TRBV7-8,TRBJ2-1,CASSPEPLLAGGGNEQFF
TRBV11-1,TRBJ2-7,CASSLSTGTYEQYF
TRBV29-1,TRBJ2-5,CSVEPPPRDRGRETQYF
TRBV20-1,TRBJ2-3,CSAFSFPGTDTQYF